This TCR beta chain came from a study of T cells in Graves' hyperthyroidism and ophthalmopathy. The study, taken as a whole, reports: Most thyroid clonotypes with frequency above 0.001 were detected in blood.

Any patient presenting with uncontrolled infection, other autoimmune disease, pregnancy or lactation was left out. The germline V gene has CDR1 MNHEY and CDR2 SMNVEV (reference sequence). The V end lost 0 bases, the J end lost 2 bases, and 7 bases lay between the germline ends. This CDR3 has 14 residues. There were TCR beta CDR3 regions amplified from RNA transcripts. Using the HTBI primer set, a first-round RT-PCR was run on the TCR CDR3. TCRdb reprocessed the multiplex PCR reads via MiXCR and lists one record per CDR3 protein. The sample lists almost 350,000 distinct CDR3 sequences, less than 20% seen once, with about a sixth in the top ten. This clonotype was detected ten times or more. Antigen unknown.

The TCR sequence derives from a woman between 35 and 50 years old with Graves' ophthalmopathy. Source material: blood. V usage is TRBV27 and J usage is TRBJ2-5; D is unresolved. CDR3 in DNA: TGTGCCAGCAGTTTATCGCCGGCGCAAGAGACCCAGTACTTC. It is translated as CASSLSPAQETQYF.